The clone carrying this TCR beta chain has just a few counts. The data were obtained in a study of T-cell reconstitution after alpha-beta-depleted transplantation in children. The germline V gene has CDR1 SGHTA and CDR2 FQGTGA. Trimming removed 5 bases from V and 7 bases from J; junction bases left unmatched: 8. The CDR3 length is 15 residues. Researchers prepared the TCRbeta library using unique molecular identifiers, the study reports. Via MiXCR, TCRdb re-called the PCR reads, giving one row per CDR3 protein. The sample carries almost 500,000 distinct CDR3 sequences, around 13% recorded once. The sample was PBMCs from the stem cell graft donor, taken from the stem cell graft. This TCR derives from a human donor who donated a stem cell graft to a child with combined immunodeficiency. The rearrangement links TRBV7-3 to TRBJ2-1; 10 nucleotides line up with TRBD1. The CDR3 here is CASSPGTGEGNEQFF. CDR3 nucleotide sequence: TGTGCCAGCAGCCCCGGGACAGGGGAAGGGAATGAGCAGTTCTTC. Using reference TRBV7-3 and TRBJ2-1 for the parts outside the CDR3, the full variable domain is GAGVSQTPSNKVTEKGKYVELRCDPISGHTALYWYRQSLGQGPEFLIYFQGTGAADDSGLPNDRFFAVRPEGSVSTLKIQRTERGDSAVYLCASSPGTGEGNEQFFGPGTRLTVL.